The T cell receptor (beta chain) described here comes from a study of blood T cell repertoires in COVID-19. Repertoires were generated with immunoSEQ multiplex PCR, while TCRdb's copy carries only in-frame clones and drops some. The table shows about 120,000 clones, with about 92% occurring only once. Per the germline V gene, CDR1 is MNHEY and CDR2 is SMNVEV (reference sequence). The CDR3 is 15 residues long. The ends were cut back, 3 bases at V and 4 bases at J, with 15 bases in the middle. This chain links TRBV27 with TRBJ1-1; D is ambiguous. Source material: peripheral blood. This clonotype was sampled from a man in his forties or fifties with active COVID-19. The CDR3 reads CASSFRQIGRTEAFF. Written as DNA, the CDR3 is TGTGCCAGCAGTTTTAGGCAGATTGGGCGCACTGAAGCTTTCTTT.